This entry lists 27 T cell receptor beta chains sequenced from one sample in a study of blood T cell repertoires in COVID-19. Generated by immunoSEQ multiplex PCR, the TCRdb table keeps only in-frame clones and is missing some. The sample has 300,000 to 450,000 clones, 89% seen once. The sequenced sample consisted of peripheral blood. All receptors come from a woman in her sixties with COVID-19, enrolled during active disease.

This chain links TRBV9 with TRBJ1-4; 7 bases are a match to TRBD1. The germline V gene has CDR1 SGDLS and CDR2 YYNGEE. The CDR3 has 16 amino acids. The ends lost 1 base at V and 6 bases at J; junction bases unmatched: 9. The CDR3 reads CASSVYKQGCYEKLFF. CDR3 nucleotide sequence: TGTGCCAGCAGCGTATATAAACAGGGGTGTTATGAAAAACTGTTTTTT.

The chain joins TRBV11-2 to TRBJ2-5, with unresolved D. Trimming removed 5 bases at V and 5 bases at J, with 18 bases between. Germline V CDR1 and CDR2: SGHAT, FQNNGV. The length of the CDR3 is 15 residues. In nucleotides, the CDR3 is TGTGCCAGCAGCCCGAGAGATTTAGTATGGGAGACCCAGTACTTC. Its protein is CASSPRDLVWETQYF.

This clone turned up a few times. The V call is TRBV4-1, the J call TRBJ2-7; 9 bases are a match to TRBD1. Germline CDR1 reads MGHRA; CDR2 reads YSYEKL. The CDR3 totals 16 residues. The trim removed 4 bases at V and 3 bases at J, leaving 10 bases unmatched. The CDR3 DNA reads as TGCGCCAGCAGCCGAATGGCCGGGACAGGGATCTACGAGCAGTACTTC. Its protein product is CASSRMAGTGIYEQYF.

The chain links TRBV4-2 to TRBJ2-7; no clear D gene. Germline CDR1 LGHNA, CDR2 YNFKEQ. The V end was cut by 1 base, the J end by 5 bases, with 3 bases between. CDR3 length: 11 residues. CDR3 in DNA: TGTGCCAGCAGCCAAGCCGACGAGCAGTACTTC. Its translation: CASSQADEQYF.

J is TRBJ1-1 and V is TRBV4-2; D is ambiguous. V was clipped by 4 bases and J by 6 bases, with 12 bases between them. Germline loops: CDR1 LGHNA, CDR2 YNFKEQ. The CDR3 has 13 amino acids. The CDR3 reads CASSPVTGAEAFF. CDR3 in DNA: TGTGCCAGCAGCCCCGTGACCGGGGCTGAAGCTTTCTTT.

The gene calls are TRBV19 and TRBJ1-3; no firm D call. The germline V and J ends were trimmed by 5 bases and 4 bases, with 15 bases remaining between them. The germline V gene encodes CDR1 LNHDA and CDR2 SQIVND (reference sequence). The CDR3 loop spans 15 amino acids. CDR3 coding DNA: TGTGCCAGTAGTGAATGGAGGCTAGGGGGAAACACCATATATTTT. It translates to CASSEWRLGGNTIYF.

Of note for this clone: The same CDR3 arises from other DNA sequences in this sample as well. The rearrangement uses TRBV28 and TRBJ1-1, with D unresolved. Germline CDR1 is MDHEN and CDR2 is SYDVKM. The CDR3 consists of 15 residues. V lost 0 bases and J 1 base, leaving 9 bases between the germline ends. DNA of the CDR3: TGTGCCAGCAGTTTATGGGGAGGGCAGAACACTGAAGCTTTCTTT. Translating gives CASSLWGGQNTEAFF.

This clone was counted only a few times. One junction end disagrees with the germline gene, perhaps due to a read error. V is TRBV7-8 and J is TRBJ1-1; the D gene is possibly TRBD1 (5 bases). The length of the CDR3 is 13 residues. Germline assignment: CDR1 SGHVS and CDR2 FQNEAQ. The CDR3 here is CASSLKGNAEAFF. CDR3 sequence (DNA): TGTGCCAGCAGCCTCAAGGGGAACGCTGAAGCTTTCTTT. Based on the CDR3 plus reference TRBV7-8 and TRBJ1-1, the full variable domain is GAGVSQSPRYKVAKRGQDVALRCDPISGHVSLFWYQQALGQGPEFLTYFQNEAQLDKSGLPSDRFFAERPEGSVSTLKIQRTQQEDSAVYLCASSLKGNAEAFFGQGTRLTVV.

CDR3 in DNA: TGTGCCAGCTCATTTGGACAGGGGAACACTGAAGCTTTCTTT. This sequence encodes CASSFGQGNTEAFF. This rearrangement joins TRBV18 to TRBJ1-1; TRBD1 matches 8 bases. CDR3 length equals 14 residues. CDR1 KGHSH and CDR2 LQKENI come from the germline V gene. V dropped 5 bases and J dropped 1; count of bases not matched to a gene: 3.

This chain connects TRBV6-2 or TRBV6-3 to TRBJ2-7, with 11 nucleotides matching TRBD2. Germline CDR1 reads MNHEY; CDR2 reads SVGEGT. V was clipped by 4 bases and J by 1 base; unmatched bases: 15. CDR3 length equals 19 residues. CDR3 sequence (DNA): TGTGCCAGCAGTTTCCGGACTAGCGGGCGAACACCGATATCCTACGAGCAGTACTTC. Translating it yields CASSFRTSGRTPISYEQYF.

This chain links TRBV15 with TRBJ1-6; 7 bases match TRBD1. This CDR3 is 14 amino acids long. Germline V gene data show CDR1 as LNHNV and CDR2 as YYDKDF (reference sequence). The V segment lost 5 bases and the J segment 7 bases; nucleotides outside the gene matches: 5. The CDR3 bases are TGTGCCACCAGCTATGGGACAGAGAATTCACCCCTCCACTTT. Protein product: CATSYGTENSPLHF.

The chain couples TRBV29-1 to TRBJ2-3; 9 positions match TRBD2. V dropped 5 bases and J dropped 1; count of bases not matched to a gene: 4. The CDR3 extends over 14 amino acids. Germline loops: CDR1 SQVTM, CDR2 ANQGSEA. The CDR3 DNA is TGCAGCGTTCGCAGCGGGGGGCGCACAGATACGCAGTATTTT. This encodes CSVRSGGRTDTQYF.

The chain carries TRBV28 and TRBJ1-6, with 10 bases matching TRBD1. Germline V lookup: CDR1 MDHEN, CDR2 SYDVKM. Trimming took 6 bases from V and 9 from J; bases not matched to a gene: 20. CDR3 size: 19 residues. CDR3 sequence reads: CASSTPLRTGGGLISPLHF. The CDR3 DNA follows: TGTGCCAGCAGCACCCCCCTTCGGACAGGGGGGGGACTAATTTCACCCCTCCACTTT.

This clone has only a few counts. The chain carries TRBV13 and TRBJ2-7; 7 nucleotides align to TRBD1. Germline lookup yields CDR1 PRHDT and CDR2 FYEKMQ (reference sequence). With V trimmed by 6 bases and J by 2 bases, 7 bases remained unmatched. The CDR3 runs to 14 residues. CDR3 sequence (DNA): TGTGCCAGCAGAAAGACAGGGTCCACCTACGAGCAGTACTTC. Amino acid sequence: CASRKTGSTYEQYF.

This rearrangement joins TRBV10-3 to TRBJ2-7; no reliable D call. Germline loops: CDR1 ENHRY, CDR2 SYGVKD. V lost 5 bases and J lost 6, with 8 bases in between. The CDR3 spans 11 residues. The CDR3 loop is CAISTASEQYF. The CDR3 coding sequence is TGTGCCATCAGTACAGCAAGCGAGCAGTACTTC.

J is TRBJ2-5 and V is TRBV5-4; TRBD2 matches at 9 bases. The CDR3 sequence is 15 residues long. V dropped 4 bases and J dropped 5; count of bases not matched to a gene: 9. Germline V CDR1 and CDR2: SGHNT, YYREEE (reference sequence). CDR3 DNA: TGTGCCAGCAGCGAAGCGGGGGGTCGGCGGGAGACCCAGTACTTC. Amino acids: CASSEAGGRRETQYF. The full variable domain, rest sourced from reference TRBV5-4 and TRBJ2-5, is ETGVTQSPTHLIKTRGQQVTLRCSSQSGHNTVSWYQQALGQGPQFIFQYYREEENGRGNFPPRFSGLQFPNYSSELNVNALELDDSALYLCASSEAGGRRETQYFGPGTRLLVL.

Concerning this clone itself: One end of the junction does not line up with germline, which may come from a read error. The chain has TRBV5-1 and TRBJ2-1, with a possible D match to TRBD1 (5 bases). There are 11 residues in the CDR3. Germline CDR1 reads SGHRS; CDR2 reads YFSETQ. The CDR3 here is CASRAGSPYVF. The CDR3 nucleotides are TGCGCCAGCAGGGCAGGGTCGCCTTACGTCTTC.

The V gene is TRBV28, the J gene TRBJ1-1; perhaps TRBD1 as D (6 bases). The CDR3 spans 14 residues. Trimming removed 3 bases from V and 8 bases from J, with 16 bases in between. Germline CDR1 is MDHEN and CDR2 is SYDVKM. In nucleotides, the CDR3 is TGTGCCAGCAGTTTCGGACAGCTCCGGACCGAAGCTTTCTTT. The encoded protein is CASSFGQLRTEAFF.

Note on this clone: At one of its ends the junction is not consistent with the germline gene, which may arise from a read error. The J gene is TRBJ1-2, the V gene TRBV5-6, with a tentative D call TRBD1 (6 bases). This CDR3 contains 11 residues. Germline V lookup: CDR1 SGHDT, CDR2 YYEEEE. CDR3 region: CASSYGTGISF. The CDR3 DNA sequence: TGTGCCAGCAGCTACGGTACAGGGATCTCATTC. Filled out from reference TRBV5-6 and TRBJ1-2, the complete variable domain reads DAGVTQSPTHLIKTRGQQVTLRCSPKSGHDTVSWYQQALGQGPQFIFQYYEEEERQRGNFPDRFSGHQFPNYSSELNVNALLLGDSALYLCASSYGTGISFGSGTRLTVV.

This clone was recorded once. V is TRBV7-9 and J is TRBJ1-1; D is possibly TRBD1 (5 bases). This CDR3 region has 15 residues. Germline loops: CDR1 SEHNR, CDR2 FQNEAQ (reference sequence). Trimming took 5 bases from V and 3 from J, leaving 16 bases between them. The CDR3 is CASSPSWGPDTEAFF. The CDR3 DNA is TGTGCCAGCAGCCCCAGTTGGGGCCCGGACACTGAAGCTTTCTTT.

This sequence joins TRBV7-6 and TRBJ1-4; the D gene is possibly TRBD1 (5 bases). The CDR3 contains 17 residues. The V gene lost 0 bases and the J gene lost 0 bases, with 11 bases spanning the gap. Germline lookup yields CDR1 SGHVS and CDR2 FNYEAQ. The CDR3 region is CASSLAFTTATNEKLFF. The CDR3 region has the DNA TGTGCCAGCAGCTTAGCCTTTACGACAGCAACTAATGAAAAACTGTTTTTT. Full variable domain (missing parts from reference TRBV7-6 and TRBJ1-4): GAGVSQSPRYKVTKRGQDVALRCDPISGHVSLYWYRQALGQGPEFLTYFNYEAQQDKSGLPNDRFSAERPEGSISTLTIQRTEQRDSAMYRCASSLAFTTATNEKLFFGSGTQLSVL.

The chain joins TRBV5-6 to TRBJ1-2, with TRBD1 matching over 9 bases. The germline V gene encodes CDR1 SGHDT and CDR2 YYEEEE. The V gene end was trimmed by 3 bases and the J gene end by 7 bases; junction bases not matched to a gene: 10. The CDR3 runs to 15 residues. The CDR3 protein is CASSWGDREIAGYTF. The CDR3 DNA sequence: TGTGCCAGCAGCTGGGGGGACAGGGAAATAGCTGGCTACACCTTC.

The rearrangement links TRBV10-2 to TRBJ1-2, with D uncertain. This CDR3 contains 12 residues. V was clipped by 2 bases and J by 4 bases, with 5 bases between them. CDR1 is WSHSY and CDR2 is SAAADI in the germline V gene. In DNA form, the CDR3 reads TGCGCCAGCAGTGAGCAGGTCTATGGCTACACCTTC. Protein product: CASSEQVYGYTF.

The V gene is TRBV13, the J gene TRBJ1-1; D might be TRBD1 (5 bases). From germline, CDR1 is PRHDT and CDR2 FYEKMQ (reference sequence). V was shortened by 1 base and J by 1 base, with 10 bases between the two germline ends. The CDR3 contains 15 residues. This CDR3 reads CASSLAQGRNTEAFF. CDR3 coding DNA: TGTGCCAGCAGCTTAGCCCAGGGCCGGAACACTGAAGCTTTCTTT.

This clone has a single count. The chain couples TRBV10-1 to TRBJ1-2; 7 bases match TRBD1. V lost 6 bases to trimming and J lost 4 bases; unmatched junction nucleotides: 5. The CDR3 length is 13 residues. Germline assignment: CDR1 WNHNN and CDR2 SYGVQD (reference sequence). The CDR3 reads CASSAGQRYGYTF. As DNA, the CDR3 is TGCGCCAGCAGCGCGGGACAGCGCTATGGCTACACCTTC.

The chain uses TRBV12-5 and TRBJ2-5; 9 bases match TRBD1. Looked up from germline, CDR1 is LGHNT and CDR2 is FRNRAP. There are 12 residues in the CDR3. The ends lost 5 bases at V and 5 bases at J; junction bases unmatched: 0. CDR3 residues: CASGGTGETQYF. The DNA of the CDR3 is TGTGCTAGTGGTGGGACAGGGGAGACCCAGTACTTC.

The chain combines TRBV6-5 with TRBJ1-2; TRBD1 agrees at 8 bases. The CDR3 spans 14 residues. V trimming: 4 bases; J trimming: 4 bases; junction bases outside the gene matches: 5. The germline V gene encodes CDR1 MNHEY and CDR2 SVGAGI. CDR3 nucleotides: TGTGCCAGCAGTTTTAATACAGGGGGCTATGGCTACACCTTC. Amino acids: CASSFNTGGYGYTF.